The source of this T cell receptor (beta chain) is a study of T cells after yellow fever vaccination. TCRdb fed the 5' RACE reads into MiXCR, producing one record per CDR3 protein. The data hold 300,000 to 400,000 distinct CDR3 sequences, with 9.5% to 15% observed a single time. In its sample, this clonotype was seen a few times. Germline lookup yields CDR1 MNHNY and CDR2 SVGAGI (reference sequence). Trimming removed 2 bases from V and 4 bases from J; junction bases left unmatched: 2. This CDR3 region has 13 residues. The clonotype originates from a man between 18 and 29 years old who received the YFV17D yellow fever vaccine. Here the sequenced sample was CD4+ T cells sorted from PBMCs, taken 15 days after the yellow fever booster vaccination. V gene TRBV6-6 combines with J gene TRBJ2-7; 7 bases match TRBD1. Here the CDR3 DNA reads TGTGCCAGCAGTTACGACAGGGTTTACGAGCAGTACGTC. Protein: CASSYDRVYEQYV.